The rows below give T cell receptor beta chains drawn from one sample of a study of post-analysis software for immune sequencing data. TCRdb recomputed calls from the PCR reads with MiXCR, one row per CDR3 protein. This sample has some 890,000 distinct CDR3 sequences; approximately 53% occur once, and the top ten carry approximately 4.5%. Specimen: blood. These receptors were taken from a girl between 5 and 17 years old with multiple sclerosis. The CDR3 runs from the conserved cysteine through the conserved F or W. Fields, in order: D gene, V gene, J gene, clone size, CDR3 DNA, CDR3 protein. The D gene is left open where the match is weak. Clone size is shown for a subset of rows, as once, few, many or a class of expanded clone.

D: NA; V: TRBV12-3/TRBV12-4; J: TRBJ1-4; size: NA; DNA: TGTGCCAGCAGTTTGATGGGCGAACTGTTTTTT; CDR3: CASSLMGELFF
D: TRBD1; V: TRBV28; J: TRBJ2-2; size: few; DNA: TGTGCCAGCAAGGGGACAGAAGACACCGGGGAGCTGTTTTTT; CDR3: CASKGTEDTGELFF
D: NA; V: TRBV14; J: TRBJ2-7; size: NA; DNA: TGTGCCAGCAACCGCGTCAGGGGCGACGAGCAGTACTTC; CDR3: CASNRVRGDEQYF
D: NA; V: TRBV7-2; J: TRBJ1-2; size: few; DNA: TGTGCCAGTATAGAGAGGGGTAGCTATGGCTACACCTTC; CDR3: CASIERGSYGYTF
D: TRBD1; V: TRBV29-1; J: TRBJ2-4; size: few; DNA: TGCAGCGCCCGGGACAGCCTAGCCAAAAACATTCAGTACTTC; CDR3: CSARDSLAKNIQYF
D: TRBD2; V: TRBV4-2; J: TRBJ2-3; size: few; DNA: TGTGCCAGCAGCCAACACCCCGGGACTAGCGGGGGAGATACGCAGTATTTT; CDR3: CASSQHPGTSGGDTQYF
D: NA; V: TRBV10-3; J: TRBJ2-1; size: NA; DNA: TGTGCCATCAGTGAGTTTGAACAGGGCCGGGGTGAGCAGTTCTTC; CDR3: CAISEFEQGRGEQFF
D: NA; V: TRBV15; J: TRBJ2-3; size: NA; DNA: TGTGCCATCTCCCGGGACCGGACAGATACGCAGTATTTT; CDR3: CAISRDRTDTQYF
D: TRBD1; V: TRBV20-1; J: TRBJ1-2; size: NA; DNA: TGCAGTGCTAGAGATCCTCAGACAGGGACCTATGGCTACACCTTC; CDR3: CSARDPQTGTYGYTF
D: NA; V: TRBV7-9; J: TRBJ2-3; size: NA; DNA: TGTGCCAGCAGCCTCTCGCCAGATACGCAGTATTTT; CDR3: CASSLSPDTQYF
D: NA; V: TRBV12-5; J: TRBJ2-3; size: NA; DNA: TGTGCTAGTGGTTTGGTGAACACAGATACGCAGTATTTT; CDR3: CASGLVNTDTQYF
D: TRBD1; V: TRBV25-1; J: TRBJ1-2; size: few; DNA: TGTGCCAGTCATGCAGGGGGCGGCTATGGCTACACCTTC; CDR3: CASHAGGGYGYTF
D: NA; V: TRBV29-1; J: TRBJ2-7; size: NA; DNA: TGCAGCGTTGTTCCAAGCGACTACGAGCAGTACTTC; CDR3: CSVVPSDYEQYF
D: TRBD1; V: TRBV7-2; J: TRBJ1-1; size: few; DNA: TGTGCCAGCAGCCCGCCCCGGGACAGCACCGAAGCTTTCTTT; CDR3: CASSPPRDSTEAFF
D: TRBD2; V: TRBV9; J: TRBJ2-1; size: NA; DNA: TGTGCCAGCAGCGTGAGACTAGCGGGAGGGGAGCAGTTCTTC; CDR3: CASSVRLAGGEQFF
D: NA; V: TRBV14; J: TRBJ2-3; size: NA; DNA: TGTGCCAGCAGCCATGCCCGGGACTTCCCCGATACGCAGTATTTT; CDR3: CASSHARDFPDTQYF
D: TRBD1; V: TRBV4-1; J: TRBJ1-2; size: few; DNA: TGCGCCAGCAGCCAAGCTGGGGACAGAGTCTATGGCTACACCTTC; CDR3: CASSQAGDRVYGYTF